The clone carrying this T cell receptor (beta chain) was detected ten times or more. Its matching antigen is unknown. The V and J ends lost 7 bases and 4 bases respectively, with 19 bases between them. This CDR3 spans 15 amino acids. Per the germline V gene, CDR1 is SGHTA and CDR2 is FQGNSA. The data were taken from a study of T-cell reconstitution after alpha-beta-depleted transplantation in children. Study-wide results and limits: About two months after transplant, alpha-beta T cells reportedly came from several hundred expanded graft clones. T-cell counts and diversity at one year following transplant were attributed mainly to newly produced T cells. Surviving recipient T cells and intrathymic progenitors accounted for some patients' high TCRbeta diversity at day 60.

A library of TCRbeta sequences, prepared with unique molecular identifiers, was generated. TCRdb itself ran the PCR reads through MiXCR, one entry per CDR3 protein. The sample consists of 150,000 to 200,000 distinct CDR3 sequences, 11% of them appearing once. The chain links TRBV7-2 to TRBJ2-5; D tentatively reads TRBD1 or TRBD2 (6 bases each). The receptor's source is a boy aged 2-9 years with acute myeloid leukemia, due to receive a stem cell transplant. Sequences were derived from PBMCs, sampled before TCRalphabeta/CD19-depleted stem cell transplant. CDR3 DNA sequence: TGTGCCAGCACCCCATCGTTTGGGGGGCGAGAGACCCAGTACTTC. Encoded protein: CASTPSFGGRETQYF.